A selection of T cell receptor beta chains follows, all from one sample in a study of neurological immune-mediated disorders. One entry per CDR3 protein, called by TCRdb with MiXCR from the 5' RACE reads. Among 95,000 to 110,000 distinct CDR3 sequences, 10% to 14% were seen once, and the ten largest hold 3.1%. Sequenced input: PBMCs. The origin of the receptors is a female donor with HTLV-1-associated myelopathy (HAM/TSP). Both conserved end residues are part of each CDR3. D genes are given only for firm matches. Rows give clone size only sometimes, using once, few, many, or a class for an expanded clone.

TRBJ2-7 NA many TRBV20-1 CSARHRATKYF TGCAGTGCTAGACACAGGGCGACTAAGTACTTC
TRBJ2-1 NA many TRBV6-1 CASSRDPQDEQFF TGTGCCAGCAGTCGGGACCCTCAAGATGAGCAGTTCTTC
TRBJ2-4 NA many TRBV24-1 CATPSGTLAKNIQYF TGTGCCACCCCAAGTGGGACCTTAGCCAAAAACATTCAGTACTTC
TRBJ2-3 TRBD2 NA TRBV7-8 CASSETSGAADTQYF TGTGCCAGCAGCGAGACTAGCGGGGCTGCAGATACGCAGTATTTT
TRBJ2-3 NA many TRBV5-5 CASSLYEAETTDTQYF TGTGCCAGCAGCTTGTACGAAGCGGAGACCACAGATACGCAGTATTTT
TRBJ2-2 NA many TRBV5-6 CASSLMNTGELFF TGTGCCAGCAGCTTGATGAACACCGGGGAGCTGTTTTTT
TRBJ2-7 TRBD2 many TRBV5-1 CASSLTGTTIYEQYF TGCGCCAGCAGCCTAACCGGGACTACTATCTACGAGCAGTACTTC
TRBJ2-7 NA many TRBV15 CATSPGGNYEQYF TGTGCCACCTCCCCAGGGGGGAACTACGAGCAGTACTTC
TRBJ1-2 NA few TRBV10-3 CAISEPKGHFVGYTF TGTGCCATCTCAGAACCAAAGGGACACTTCGTTGGCTACACCTTC
TRBJ2-3 NA NA TRBV5-1 CASSLARRGEGDTQYF TGCGCCAGCAGCTTGGCCAGAAGGGGCGAGGGAGATACGCAGTATTTT
TRBJ2-2 TRBD2 many TRBV5-5 CASSLGLALTGELFF TGTGCCAGCAGCTTGGGACTAGCGTTGACCGGGGAGCTGTTTTTT
TRBJ2-7 TRBD1 many TRBV4-1 CASSRDSTYEQYF TGCGCCAGCAGCCGGGACAGTACCTACGAGCAGTACTTC
TRBJ2-5 TRBD1 NA TRBV29-1 CSVRGQGQETHCF TGCAGCGTTCGTGGACAGGGGCAAGAGACCCATTGCTTC
TRBJ2-2 NA NA TRBV9 CASSLVGGELFF TGTGCCAGCAGCCTAGTGGGCGGGGAGCTGTTTTTT
TRBJ2-3 NA NA TRBV2 CARVLDGSDTQYF TGTGCCAGAGTCCTAGACGGATCAGATACGCAGTATTTT
TRBJ2-3 NA many TRBV5-1 CASSSEGSGTDTQYF TGCGCCAGCAGCTCGGAGGGTAGCGGTACAGATACGCAGTATTTT
TRBJ2-7 NA NA TRBV12-3/TRBV12-4 CASSLKGGPAEQYF TGTGCCAGCAGTTTAAAGGGGGGACCCGCCGAGCAGTACTTC
TRBJ1-1 NA NA TRBV7-3 CASSLIPVWDTEAFF TGTGCCAGCAGCTTAATCCCGGTATGGGACACTGAAGCTTTCTTT
TRBJ2-7 NA many TRBV12-3/TRBV12-4 CASSLVQGSAYEQYF TGTGCCAGCAGTTTAGTCCAGGGATCCGCCTACGAGCAGTACTTC
TRBJ2-7 NA many TRBV29-1 CSARTTYEQYF TGCAGCGCCAGGACAACCTACGAGCAGTACTTC
TRBJ2-7 TRBD2 many TRBV4-1 CASSQAGTSGGKIEQYF TGCGCCAGCAGCCAGGCGGGGACTAGCGGGGGGAAGATCGAGCAGTACTTC
TRBJ2-1 TRBD2 many TRBV7-9 CASSTGLAGGMDEQFF TGTGCCAGCAGCACAGGACTAGCGGGGGGCATGGATGAGCAGTTCTTC
TRBJ1-1 TRBD1 many TRBV6-5 CASSYVPGQVKPEAFF TGTGCCAGCAGTTACGTCCCGGGACAGGTAAAACCAGAAGCTTTCTTT
TRBJ2-7 NA many TRBV28 CASSTTSPGDYEQYF TGTGCCAGCAGCACTACGAGCCCAGGAGACTACGAGCAGTACTTC
TRBJ1-2 NA few TRBV4-2 CASSQDLDTGEDLGYTF TGTGCCAGCAGCCAAGATTTGGACACTGGAGAAGATTTGGGCTACACCTTC
TRBJ2-3 TRBD2 many TRBV5-1 CASSLAASGDTDTQYF TGCGCCAGCAGCTTGGCGGCTAGCGGGGACACAGATACGCAGTATTTT
TRBJ2-7 TRBD1 many TRBV10-3 CATLAGGNSYEQYF TGTGCCACCTTAGCAGGGGGCAACTCCTACGAGCAGTACTTC
TRBJ2-1 TRBD1 many TRBV5-1 CASSWDSPMIGQFF TGCGCCAGCAGCTGGGACAGTCCAATGATAGGGCAGTTCTTC
TRBJ1-6 NA many TRBV5-6 CASSYDSHNSPLHF TGTGCCAGCAGCTATGACAGCCATAATTCACCCCTCCACTTT
TRBJ1-2 NA NA TRBV5-1 CASSTWDETNYGYTF TGCGCCAGCAGCACATGGGACGAAACTAACTATGGCTACACCTTC
TRBJ2-2 NA NA TRBV5-1 CASSPEVEELFF TGTGCCAGCAGCCCAGAAGTCGAGGAGCTGTTTTTT
TRBJ2-7 NA many TRBV5-1 CASSLIGIRSEQYF TGCGCCAGCAGCTTAATTGGGATTCGCTCCGAGCAGTACTTC